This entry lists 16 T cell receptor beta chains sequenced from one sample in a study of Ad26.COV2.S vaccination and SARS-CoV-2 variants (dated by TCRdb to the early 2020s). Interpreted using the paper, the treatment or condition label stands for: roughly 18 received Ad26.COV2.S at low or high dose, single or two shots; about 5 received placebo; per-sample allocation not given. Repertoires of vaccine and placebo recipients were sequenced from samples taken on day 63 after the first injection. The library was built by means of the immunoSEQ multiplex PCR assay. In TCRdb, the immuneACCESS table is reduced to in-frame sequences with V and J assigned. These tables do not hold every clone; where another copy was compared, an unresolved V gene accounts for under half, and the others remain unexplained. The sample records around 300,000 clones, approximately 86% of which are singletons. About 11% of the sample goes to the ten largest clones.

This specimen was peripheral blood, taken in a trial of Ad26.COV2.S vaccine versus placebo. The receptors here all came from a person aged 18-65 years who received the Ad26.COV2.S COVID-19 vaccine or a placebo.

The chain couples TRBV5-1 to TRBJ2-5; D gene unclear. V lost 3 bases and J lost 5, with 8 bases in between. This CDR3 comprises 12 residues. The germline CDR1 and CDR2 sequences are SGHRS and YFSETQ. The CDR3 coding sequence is TGCGCCAGCAGCTCTGGATGGGAGACCCAGTACTTC. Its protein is CASSSGWETQYF.

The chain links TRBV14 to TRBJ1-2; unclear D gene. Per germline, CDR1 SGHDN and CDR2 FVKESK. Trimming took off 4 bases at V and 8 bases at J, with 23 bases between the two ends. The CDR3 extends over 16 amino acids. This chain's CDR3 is CASSPSMAGHIGGYTF. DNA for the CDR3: TGTGCCAGCAGCCCATCAATGGCCGGGCACATAGGGGGCTACACCTTC.

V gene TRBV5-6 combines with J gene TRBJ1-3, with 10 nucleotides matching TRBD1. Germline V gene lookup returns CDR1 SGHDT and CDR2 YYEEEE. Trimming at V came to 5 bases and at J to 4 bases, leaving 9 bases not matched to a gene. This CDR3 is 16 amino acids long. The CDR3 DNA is TGTGCCAGCAGAGGACAGGGGGACGGGCGCGGAAACACCATATATTTT. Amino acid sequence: CASRGQGDGRGNTIYF. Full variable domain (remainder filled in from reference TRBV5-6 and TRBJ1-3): DAGVTQSPTHLIKTRGQQVTLRCSPKSGHDTVSWYQQALGQGPQFIFQYYEEEERQRGNFPDRFSGHQFPNYSSELNVNALLLGDSALYLCASRGQGDGRGNTIYFGEGSWLTVV.

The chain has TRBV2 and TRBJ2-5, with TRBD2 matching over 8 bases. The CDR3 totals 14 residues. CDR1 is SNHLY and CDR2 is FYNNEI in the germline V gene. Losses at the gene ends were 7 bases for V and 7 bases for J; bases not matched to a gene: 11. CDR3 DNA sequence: TGTGCCAGCACATCAGGCGGGGGGTCACGGACCCAGTACTTC. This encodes CASTSGGGSRTQYF.

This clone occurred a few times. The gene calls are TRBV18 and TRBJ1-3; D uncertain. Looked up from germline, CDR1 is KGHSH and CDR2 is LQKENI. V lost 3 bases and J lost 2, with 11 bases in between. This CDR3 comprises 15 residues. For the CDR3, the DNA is TGTGCCAGCTCACCCGGGCGGGGAGCTGGAAACACCATATATTTT. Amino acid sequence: CASSPGRGAGNTIYF.

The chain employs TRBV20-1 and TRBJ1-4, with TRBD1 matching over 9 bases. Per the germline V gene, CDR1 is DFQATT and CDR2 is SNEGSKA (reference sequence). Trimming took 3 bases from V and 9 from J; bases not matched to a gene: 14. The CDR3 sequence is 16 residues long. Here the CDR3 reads CSASPPGGTGKQKLFF. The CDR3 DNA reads TGCAGTGCTAGTCCCCCGGGGGGGACAGGGAAACAAAAACTGTTTTTT.

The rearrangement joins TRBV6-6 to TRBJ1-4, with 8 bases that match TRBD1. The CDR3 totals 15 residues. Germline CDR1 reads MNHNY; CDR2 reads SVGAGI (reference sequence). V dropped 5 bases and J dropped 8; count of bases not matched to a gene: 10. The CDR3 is CASSPSRTGKEKLFF. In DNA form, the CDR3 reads TGTGCCAGCAGTCCCTCGCGGACAGGGAAGGAAAAACTGTTTTTT.

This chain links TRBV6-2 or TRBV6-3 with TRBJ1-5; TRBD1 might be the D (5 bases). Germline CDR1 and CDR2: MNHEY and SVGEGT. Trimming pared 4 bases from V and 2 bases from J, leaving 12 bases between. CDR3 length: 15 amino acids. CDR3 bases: TGTGCCAGCAGTTCCCAGGGATGGGGCAATCAGCCCCAGCATTTT. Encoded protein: CASSSQGWGNQPQHF.

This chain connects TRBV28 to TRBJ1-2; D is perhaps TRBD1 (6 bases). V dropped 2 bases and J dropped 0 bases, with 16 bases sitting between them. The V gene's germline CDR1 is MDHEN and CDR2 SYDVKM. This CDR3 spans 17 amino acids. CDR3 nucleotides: TGTGCCAGCAGTTTAGGACAGCCCGGCTTAGCTAACTATGGCTACACCTTC. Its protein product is CASSLGQPGLANYGYTF.

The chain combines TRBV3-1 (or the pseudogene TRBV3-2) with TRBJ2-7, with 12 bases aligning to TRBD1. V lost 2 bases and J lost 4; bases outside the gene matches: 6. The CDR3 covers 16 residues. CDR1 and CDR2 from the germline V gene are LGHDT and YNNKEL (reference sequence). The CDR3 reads CASSQPGQGAGYEQYF. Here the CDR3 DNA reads TGTGCCAGCAGCCAACCGGGACAGGGGGCCGGGTACGAGCAGTACTTC.

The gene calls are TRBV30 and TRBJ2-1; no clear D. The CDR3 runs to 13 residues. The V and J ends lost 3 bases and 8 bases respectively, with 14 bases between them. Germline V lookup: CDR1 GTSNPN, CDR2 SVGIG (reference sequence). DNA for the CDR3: TGTGCCTGGAGCGCGGATCGCACCGATGAGCAGTTCTTC. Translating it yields CAWSADRTDEQFF.

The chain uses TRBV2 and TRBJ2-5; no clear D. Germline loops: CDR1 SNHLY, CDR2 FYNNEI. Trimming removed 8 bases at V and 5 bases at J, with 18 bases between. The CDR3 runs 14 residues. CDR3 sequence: CASVVPPGIETQYF. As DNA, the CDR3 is TGTGCCAGCGTTGTCCCCCCGGGTATCGAGACCCAGTACTTC.

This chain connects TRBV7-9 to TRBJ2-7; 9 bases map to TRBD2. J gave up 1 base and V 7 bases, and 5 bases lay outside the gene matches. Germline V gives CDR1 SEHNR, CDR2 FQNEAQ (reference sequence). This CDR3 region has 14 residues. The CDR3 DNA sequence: TGTGCCAGCACCCGCGGGGGGGAGTCCTACGAGCAGTACTTC. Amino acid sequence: CASTRGGESYEQYF.

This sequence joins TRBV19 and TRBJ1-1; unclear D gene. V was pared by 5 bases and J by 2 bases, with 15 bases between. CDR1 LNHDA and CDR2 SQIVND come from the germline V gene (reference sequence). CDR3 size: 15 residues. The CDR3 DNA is TGTGCCAGTAGTTCCCGACGGCCTACCAACACTGAAGCTTTCTTT. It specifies CASSSRRPTNTEAFF.

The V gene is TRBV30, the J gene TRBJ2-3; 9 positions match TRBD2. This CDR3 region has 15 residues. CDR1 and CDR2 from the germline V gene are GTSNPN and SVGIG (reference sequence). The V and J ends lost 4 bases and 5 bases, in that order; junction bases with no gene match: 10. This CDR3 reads CAWNVLAGPGDTQYF. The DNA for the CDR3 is TGTGCCTGGAATGTGCTAGCGGGACCAGGAGATACGCAGTATTTT.

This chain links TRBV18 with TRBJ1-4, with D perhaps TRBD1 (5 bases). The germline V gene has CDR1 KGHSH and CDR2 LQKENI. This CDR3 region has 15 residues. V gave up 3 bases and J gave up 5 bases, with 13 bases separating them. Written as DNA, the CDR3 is TGTGCCAGCTCACCCCCCGGGACGGTGAATGAAAAACTGTTTTTT. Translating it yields CASSPPGTVNEKLFF.